This T cell receptor (beta chain) was observed in a study of T cells expressing NK-cell markers. TCRdb reworked the 5' RACE reads into one entry per CDR3 protein, no DNA. Its table records some 450,000 distinct CDR3 sequences. Germline lookup yields CDR1 LGHNA and CDR2 YSLEER. The CDR3 covers 15 residues. The chain has TRBV4-3 and TRBJ2-5. Sequences were obtained from blood T cells: a sorted CD56 or NKG2C T cell subset, CD4+ or CD8+ T cells, or bulk PBMC T cells (not recorded which). This TCR came from a woman aged 18-70 years in good health. The CDR3 sequence is CASSQDLAASETQYF.